This TCR beta chain was identified during a study of spatial heterogeneity in lung cancer. Study-wide context: Compared with alpha-chain sequences, beta-chain sequences were consistently detected in greater numbers. Within raw reads, each unique TCR and UMI combination appeared on average more than ten times.

CDR1 is MDHEN, CDR2 SYDVKM, per germline. This CDR3 contains 16 residues. J was trimmed by 4 bases and V by 5 bases; bases with no gene match: 8. The table lists this clonotype with many counts. This beta chain is a stray sequence in a library constructed for alpha chains; its clone size is not meaningful. Unique molecular identifiers, one per molecule, were present on every TCR cDNA molecule. TCRdb redid the calling of the 5' RACE reads with MiXCR, one entry per CDR3 protein. Of 2,000 to 2,500 distinct CDR3 sequences in the sample, roughly 12% were seen once. Time point in this sample: sample taken at primary tumor resection. Whole RNA was taken from tumor, nontumor lung or frozen PBMC; it was then sequenced unsorted. Samples were donated by 72 untreated early-stage non-small cell lung cancer patients.

This specimen was normal lung tissue next to the tumor, taken at surgery. The genes are TRBV28 and TRBJ1-2, with 12 bases aligning to TRBD1. The receptor was isolated from a male donor with early-stage non-small cell lung cancer. The CDR3 DNA reads TGTGCCAGCAGTCTAGCCGGGACAGGGGGCTCCTATGGCTACACCTTC. Translating it yields CASSLAGTGGSYGYTF.